This is a list of T cell receptor beta chains from one sample in a study of shared clonotypes between healthy human individuals. This table comes from immunoSEQ multiplex PCR, and its TCRdb copy is limited to in-frame clones, with some not included. The sample includes more than 2,000,000 clones, approximately 93% of them seen just once. Sequenced: naive CD4+ T cells from PBMCs. These receptors were collected from a man aged 18-30 years in good health. Some clones in this sample may be carry-over from other donors' samples. Each CDR3 is given with its conserved first and last residue. The D gene is left open where the match is weak. Not every row has a clone size; where given, it reads once, few, many or a size class.

j_call	v_call	d_call	clone_size	cdr3_aa	cdr3_nt
TRBJ1-5	TRBV4-1	TRBD1	NA	CASSQPGQGGQPQHF	TGCGCCAGCAGCCAACCTGGACAGGGTGGCCAGCCCCAGCATTTT
TRBJ1-2	TRBV18	TRBD1	NA	CASSGQVNYGYTF	TGTGCCAGCTCGGGACAGGTTAACTATGGCTACACCTTC
TRBJ2-7	TRBV29-1	NA	NA	CSVYDRSSSYEQYF	TGCAGCGTTTATGACAGGTCCAGCTCCTACGAGCAGTACTTC
TRBJ2-5	TRBV7-2	TRBD1	NA	CASSLGRQGLKTQYF	TGTGCCAGCAGCTTAGGCAGACAGGGGTTGAAGACCCAGTACTTC
TRBJ2-7	TRBV28	TRBD1	NA	CASKGQPYEQYF	TGTGCCAGCAAGGGACAGCCATACGAGCAGTACTTC
TRBJ2-5	TRBV29-1	NA	once	CSVLPQETQYF	TGCAGCGTTCTCCCTCAAGAGACCCAGTACTTC
TRBJ1-2	TRBV5-1	TRBD1	once	CASSLGDRGLGYTF	TGCGCCAGCAGCTTGGGGGACAGGGGGCTTGGCTACACCTTC
TRBJ2-1	TRBV7-2	TRBD2	NA	CASSPLAGVANEQFF	TGTGCCAGCAGCCCTCTAGCGGGAGTGGCCAATGAGCAGTTCTTC
TRBJ1-5	TRBV10-3	NA	NA	CAISEAEGQPQHF	TGTGCCATCAGTGAGGCGGAAGGGCAGCCCCAGCATTTT
TRBJ2-1	TRBV2	TRBD2	NA	CASSEKWSSGRMDEQFF	TGTGCCAGCAGTGAAAAGTGGTCTAGCGGGAGAATGGATGAGCAGTTCTTC
TRBJ1-2	TRBV2	NA	NA	CASLLGRANYGYTF	TGTGCCAGCCTATTGGGGAGAGCTAACTATGGCTACACCTTC
TRBJ2-5	TRBV25-1	NA	NA	CASSEYDPGIRETQYF	TGTGCCAGCAGTGAATATGATCCAGGGATTAGGGAGACCCAGTACTTC
TRBJ2-1	TRBV21-1	NA	NA	CASSINGSGRREDEQFF	TGTGCCAGCAGCATAAACGGCAGCGGGAGAAGGGAGGATGAGCAGTTCTTC
TRBJ2-3	TRBV7-2	TRBD2	NA	CASSLVAGEPDTQYF	TGTGCCAGCAGCTTAGTAGCGGGAGAGCCAGATACGCAGTATTTT
TRBJ2-2	TRBV5-1	NA	NA	CASSWDTGELFF	TGCGCCAGCAGCTGGGACACCGGGGAGCTGTTTTTT
TRBJ1-6	TRBV2	NA	NA	CASTGGTGNSPLHF	TGTGCCAGCACCGGGGGGACGGGGAATTCACCCCTCCACTTT
TRBJ1-5	TRBV4-1	NA	few	CASSPLLESNSNQPQHF	TGCGCCAGCAGCCCACTGTTGGAGTCCAATAGCAATCAGCCCCAGCATTTT
TRBJ1-5	TRBV15	NA	NA	CATSLRGSLSNQPQHF	TGTGCCACCAGCTTAAGGGGCAGCCTAAGCAATCAGCCCCAGCATTTT
TRBJ1-5	TRBV9	NA	few	CASSVDGVGPQHF	TGTGCCAGCAGCGTAGACGGGGTTGGTCCCCAGCATTTT
TRBJ2-7	TRBV6-6	NA	NA	CASGPNSYEQYF	TGTGCCAGCGGACCTAACTCCTACGAGCAGTACTTC